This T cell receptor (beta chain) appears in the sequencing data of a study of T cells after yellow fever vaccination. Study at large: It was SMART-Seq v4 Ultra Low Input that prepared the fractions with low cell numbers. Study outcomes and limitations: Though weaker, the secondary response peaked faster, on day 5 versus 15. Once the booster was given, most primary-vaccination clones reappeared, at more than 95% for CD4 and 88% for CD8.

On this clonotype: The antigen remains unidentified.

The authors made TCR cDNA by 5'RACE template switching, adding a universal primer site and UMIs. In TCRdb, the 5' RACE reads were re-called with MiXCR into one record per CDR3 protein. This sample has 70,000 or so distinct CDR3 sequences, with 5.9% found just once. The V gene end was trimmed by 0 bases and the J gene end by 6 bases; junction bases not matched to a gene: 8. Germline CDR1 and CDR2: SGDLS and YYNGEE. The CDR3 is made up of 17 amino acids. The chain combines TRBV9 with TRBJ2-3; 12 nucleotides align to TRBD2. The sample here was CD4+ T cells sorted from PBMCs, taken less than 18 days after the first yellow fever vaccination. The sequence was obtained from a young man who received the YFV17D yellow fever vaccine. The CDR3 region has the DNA TGTGCCAGCAGCGTAGCGGTGACTAGCGGGGGCCTCGATACGCAGTATTTT. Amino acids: CASSVAVTSGGLDTQYF.